These 10 T cell receptor beta chains were all obtained from the same sample, sequenced in a study of T-cell reconstitution after alpha-beta-depleted transplantation in children (TCRdb year 2016). Libraries were built with PCR. Data came from an Illumina HiSeq 2500. To normalize quantification of the TCRbeta repertoire, the TCR libraries were built with molecular barcoding that relied on unique molecular identifiers. TCRdb trimmed public reads at Q25 via fastp, called clones via MiXCR and kept in-frame beta chains. Every distinct CDR3 protein forms one entry, paired with its most common genes and DNA. The sample table lists about 540,000 distinct CDR3 sequences, about 16% of them with a count of one. Approximately 3% of the sample rests with the top ten. The material sequenced was PBMCs from the stem cell graft donor, taken from the stem cell graft. All receptors come from a human donor who donated a stem cell graft to a child with acute lymphoblastic leukemia.

The gene calls are TRBV5-1 and TRBJ2-1; possibly TRBD1 or TRBD2 for D (5 bases each). Germline-derived CDR1 and CDR2 are SGHRS and YFSETQ. The germline V and J ends were trimmed by 8 bases and 5 bases, with 17 bases remaining between them. The CDR3 is made up of 14 amino acids. The CDR3 sequence is CASSSGRLNNEQFF. CDR3 in DNA: TGCGCCAGTTCCTCGGGGCGACTTAACAATGAGCAGTTCTTC.

The gene calls are TRBV12-3 or TRBV12-4 and TRBJ2-7; 12 nucleotides align to TRBD2. The length of the CDR3 is 14 residues. Trimming took 6 bases from V and 7 from J; bases not matched to a gene: 7. CDR3 nucleotides: TGTGCCAGCAGCGACGGACTAGCGGGAAGAGAGCAGTACTTC. Translated: CASSDGLAGREQYF.

This chain links TRBV29-1 with TRBJ2-3; 10 bases line up with TRBD1. Germline CDR1 and CDR2: SQVTM and ANQGSEA. The CDR3 runs 14 residues. Unmatched junction bases numbered 10, after V lost 7 bases and J lost 6 bases. CDR3 sequence reads: CSEGDGTGVDTQYF. The CDR3 DNA is TGCAGCGAAGGGGATGGGACAGGGGTCGATACGCAGTATTTT.

The chain joins TRBV5-1 to TRBJ1-2, with D maybe TRBD1 (5 bases). Germline loops: CDR1 SGHRS, CDR2 YFSETQ. V was pared by 2 bases and J by 6 bases, with 17 bases between. The CDR3 runs 15 residues. This chain's CDR3 is CASSFSGAGSDGYTF. The CDR3 region has the DNA TGCGCCAGCAGCTTCTCCGGGGCAGGGAGTGATGGCTACACCTTC. Looking up the rest from reference TRBV5-1 and TRBJ1-2 gives the full variable domain: KAGVTQTPRYLIKTRGQQVTLSCSPISGHRSVSWYQQTPGQGLQFLFEYFSETQRNKGNFPGRFSGRQFSNSRSEMNVSTLELGDSALYLCASSFSGAGSDGYTFGSGTRLTVV.

This clonotype came up a few times. This sequence joins TRBV9 and TRBJ2-2, with D possibly being TRBD1 (6 bases). Germline CDR1 reads SGDLS; CDR2 reads YYNGEE. Trimming took 3 bases from V and 4 from J, leaving 16 bases between them. This CDR3 is built from 16 residues. CDR3 DNA: TGTGCCAGCAGCGCCCACAGGGTTGAGAGCACCGGGGAGCTGTTTTTT. Amino acid sequence: CASSAHRVESTGELFF.

The chain employs TRBV2 and TRBJ2-3; the match to TRBD1 covers 7 bases. V was pared by 3 bases and J by 4 bases, with 10 bases of the junction left unmatched. Germline lookup yields CDR1 SNHLY and CDR2 FYNNEI. The CDR3 has 16 amino acids. The CDR3 DNA reads TGTGCCAGCAGTGACGTGGCGCAGGGGGTGGCAGATACGCAGTATTTT. Translation gives CASSDVAQGVADTQYF.

This chain links TRBV7-9 with TRBJ2-1; D may be TRBD2 (6 bases). The germline V gene has CDR1 SEHNR and CDR2 FQNEAQ (reference sequence). Trimming stripped 5 bases from V and 6 bases from J, with 23 bases between. This CDR3 is built from 17 residues. The CDR3 region is CASSPARLSGGPNEQFF. The CDR3 nucleotides read TGTGCCAGCAGCCCCGCCCGTCTCAGTGGAGGGCCCAATGAGCAGTTCTTC.

CDR3 DNA: TGCGCCAGCAGCTTGGAAACGGGACTAGCGGGAGTTTATGAGCAGTTCTTC. It yields the protein CASSLETGLAGVYEQFF. The V and J genes are TRBV5-1 and TRBJ2-1; 14 bases fit TRBD2. CDR3 length: 17 residues. Germline V gene data show CDR1 as SGHRS and CDR2 as YFSETQ. With 0 bases clipped from V and 8 bases from J, the junction kept 7 bases outside the gene matches.

Only one count was recorded for this clonotype. The chain recombines TRBV14 with TRBJ1-2; D is ambiguous. The V gene lost 1 base and the J gene lost 4 bases, with 7 bases spanning the gap. Germline-derived CDR1 and CDR2 are SGHDN and FVKESK. The CDR3 is made up of 13 amino acids. CDR3 DNA sequence: TGTGCCAGCAGCCAAGCACAGACCTATGGCTACACCTTC. Translating gives CASSQAQTYGYTF.

V usage is TRBV24-1 and J usage is TRBJ2-2; 10 bases line up with TRBD1. The CDR3 extends over 16 amino acids. V lost 5 bases, J lost 1 base, and 3 bases stayed unmatched. Germline V gives CDR1 KGHDR, CDR2 SFDVKD. CDR3 DNA: TGTGCCACCAGTGCCTGGGACAGGGGGAACACCGGGGAGCTGTTTTTT. This gives the protein CATSAWDRGNTGELFF.